This entry lists 24 T cell receptor beta chains sequenced from one sample in a study of cytomegalovirus exposure and HLA in healthy donors. The PCR made use of 60 Vbeta and 13 Jbeta primers. Generated by immunoSEQ multiplex PCR, the TCRdb table keeps only in-frame clones and is missing some. Counted here are fewer than 250,000 clones, around 84% occurring once; the ten biggest clones make up approximately 1.9%. The sample taken for sequencing was PBMCs. These receptors were collected from a woman between 18 and 29 years old in good health and CMV-seronegative.

The chain joins TRBV15 to TRBJ1-3, with D unclear. CDR3 length equals 18 residues. The ends were cut back, 1 base at V and 2 bases at J, with 18 bases in the middle. Germline V gene data show CDR1 as LNHNV and CDR2 as YYDKDF (reference sequence). DNA for the CDR3: TGTGCCACCAGCAGAGTCGTGATTATCCCAGGCACTGGAAACACCATATATTTT. Its translation is CATSRVVIIPGTGNTIYF.

V is TRBV27 and J is TRBJ2-5; 9 nucleotides align to TRBD2. This CDR3 spans 16 amino acids. CDR1 MNHEY and CDR2 SMNVEV come from the germline V gene (reference sequence). V lost 5 bases and J lost 5; bases outside the gene matches: 12. This chain's CDR3 is CASSPERWAGGETQYF. CDR3 nucleotide sequence: TGTGCCAGCAGTCCCGAGAGGTGGGCGGGAGGGGAGACCCAGTACTTC.

The V gene is TRBV30, the J gene TRBJ1-2; D possibly corresponds to TRBD1 (5 bases). The ends were cut back, 3 bases at V and 5 bases at J, with 13 bases in the middle. Germline values: CDR1 GTSNPN, CDR2 SVGIG (reference sequence). The CDR3 spans 13 residues. CDR3 amino acids: CAWSTGGNYGYTF. The CDR3 coding sequence is TGTGCCTGGAGCACGGGGGGGAATTATGGCTACACCTTC.

The chain couples TRBV19 to TRBJ2-5; 8 bases match TRBD2. CDR1 and CDR2 (germline): LNHDA, SQIVND (reference sequence). Trimming removed 7 bases from V and 5 bases from J; junction bases left unmatched: 9. The CDR3 has 14 residues. In nucleotides, the CDR3 is TGTGCCAGTACCCCGAACCCGGGGGGGGAGACCCAGTACTTC. This encodes CASTPNPGGETQYF.

The genes are TRBV6-5 and TRBJ2-3; tentatively, D is TRBD2 (5 bases). Trimming stripped 0 bases from V and 4 bases from J, with 8 bases between. CDR1 is MNHEY and CDR2 is SVGAGI in the germline V gene. CDR3 size: 14 residues. The CDR3 sequence is CASSYSTKPDTQYF. CDR3 nucleotide sequence: TGTGCCAGCAGTTACTCGACTAAGCCAGATACGCAGTATTTT.

In its sample, this clone was seen a few times. The gene calls are TRBV5-1 and TRBJ2-2; TRBD1 might be the D (6 bases). The CDR3 has 13 residues. V lost 2 bases, J lost 5 bases, and 7 bases lay in between. Germline assignment: CDR1 SGHRS and CDR2 YFSETQ. CDR3 loop: CASSFQGTGELFF. The CDR3 bases are TGCGCCAGCAGCTTCCAGGGGACCGGGGAGCTGTTTTTT. Based on the CDR3 plus reference TRBV5-1 and TRBJ2-2, the full variable domain is KAGVTQTPRYLIKTRGQQVTLSCSPISGHRSVSWYQQTPGQGLQFLFEYFSETQRNKGNFPGRFSGRQFSNSRSEMNVSTLELGDSALYLCASSFQGTGELFFGEGSRLTVL.

The J gene is TRBJ1-1, the V gene TRBV29-1; no reliable D call. The CDR3 loop spans 13 amino acids. Germline CDR1 reads SQVTM; CDR2 reads ANQGSEA. V lost 3 bases, J lost 3 bases, and 11 bases lay in between. CDR3 bases: TGCAGCGTTGAGCGTATGTTTGACACTGAAGCTTTCTTT. It is translated as CSVERMFDTEAFF.

On this clone: Relative to the germline gene, one junction end is altered; a read error may explain this. The chain recombines TRBV7-7 with TRBJ2-1; D is possibly TRBD2 (5 bases). Germline CDR1 SSHAT, CDR2 FNYEAQ (reference sequence). The CDR3 has 13 residues. The CDR3 loop is CASSPDRRNEQFF. The CDR3 bases are TGTGCTAGCAGCCCCGACCGGAGGAATGAGCAGTTCTTC.

This chain joins TRBV13 and TRBJ2-7, with 9 bases fitting TRBD2. The ends lost 3 bases at V and 6 bases at J; junction bases unmatched: 6. CDR1 and CDR2 from the germline V gene are PRHDT and FYEKMQ (reference sequence). The CDR3 contains 14 residues. DNA of the CDR3: TGTGCCAGCAGCTTGGGCGGGGGGGCCCGCGAGCAGTACTTC. The encoded protein is CASSLGGGAREQYF.

The chain uses TRBV27 and TRBJ1-2, with D hard to call. Germline V gene data show CDR1 as MNHEY and CDR2 as SMNVEV (reference sequence). CDR3 length: 13 amino acids. V gave up 2 bases and J gave up 8 bases, with 12 bases separating them. The DNA for the CDR3 is TGTGCCAGCAGTTTAAGGGAGTCGTGGGGCTACACCTTC. Encoded protein: CASSLRESWGYTF.

This chain joins TRBV5-1 and TRBJ2-1; the D gene is possibly TRBD2 (6 bases). The V and J ends lost 4 bases and 6 bases respectively, with 17 bases between them. The CDR3 covers 15 residues. Germline V gene data show CDR1 as SGHRS and CDR2 as YFSETQ. The CDR3 loop reads CASSPRGSGPNEQFF. CDR3 nucleotide sequence: TGCGCCAGCAGCCCCCGAGGGAGCGGGCCCAATGAGCAGTTCTTC.

The rearrangement uses TRBV5-6 and TRBJ2-7; tentatively, D is TRBD1 (5 bases). Trimming took 2 bases from V and 5 from J, leaving 14 bases between them. Per germline, CDR1 SGHDT and CDR2 YYEEEE. The CDR3 has 14 residues. The CDR3 nucleotides read TGTGCCAGCAGCTTCAAGGGGTTAACGGACGAGCAGTACTTC. It codes for CASSFKGLTDEQYF. Drawing the rest from reference TRBV5-6 and TRBJ2-7, the complete variable domain is DAGVTQSPTHLIKTRGQQVTLRCSPKSGHDTVSWYQQALGQGPQFIFQYYEEEERQRGNFPDRFSGHQFPNYSSELNVNALLLGDSALYLCASSFKGLTDEQYFGPGTRLTVT.

This clone was seen more than once but under ten times. V gene TRBV4-1 combines with J gene TRBJ2-6; D is possibly TRBD2 (6 bases). There are 16 residues in the CDR3. Trimming removed 4 bases from V and 4 bases from J, with 14 bases in between. The germline gives CDR1 MGHRA, CDR2 YSYEKL. CDR3 region: CASSPSAGRGANVLTF. In nucleotides, the CDR3 is TGCGCCAGCAGCCCCAGCGCCGGGAGAGGGGCCAACGTCCTGACTTTC.

The chain recombines TRBV6-1 with TRBJ1-2, with TRBD1 matching 7 bases. The V gene's germline CDR1 is MNHNS and CDR2 SASEGT. The CDR3 is 14 amino acids. V lost 7 bases and J lost 4; bases outside the gene matches: 9. The CDR3 loop is CASTMTGPGYGYTF. The CDR3, as DNA: TGTGCCAGCACTATGACAGGGCCCGGCTATGGCTACACCTTC.

The chain carries TRBV4-2 and TRBJ2-1, with TRBD1 matching over 9 bases. CDR3 length: 14 residues. CDR1 and CDR2 from the germline V gene are LGHNA and YNFKEQ. Losses at the gene ends were 5 bases for V and 9 bases for J; bases not matched to a gene: 8. CDR3 residues: CASSSRTGAVEQFF. The DNA for the CDR3 is TGTGCCAGCAGCTCACGGACAGGGGCCGTTGAGCAGTTCTTC.

This chain links TRBV5-4 with TRBJ2-7; TRBD1 matches at 7 bases. The CDR3 has 14 residues. V gave up 3 bases and J gave up 2 bases; unmatched junction bases: 5. The germline CDR1 and CDR2 sequences are SGHNT and YYREEE (reference sequence). CDR3 sequence: CASSSLDRPYEQYF. CDR3 sequence (DNA): TGTGCCAGCAGCTCTTTGGACAGGCCCTACGAGCAGTACTTC.

This chain uses TRBV27 with TRBJ2-7; 8 bases agree with TRBD2. The CDR3 is 15 amino acids. V dropped 6 bases and J dropped 7; count of bases not matched to a gene: 14. Germline lookup yields CDR1 MNHEY and CDR2 SMNVEV (reference sequence). The CDR3, as DNA: TGTGCCAGCAGGGGGGCAGCGGGGGCCCTCCGGGAGCAGTACTTC. Its translation is CASRGAAGALREQYF.

The rearrangement uses TRBV5-8 and TRBJ2-1; TRBD2 aligns across 9 bases. This CDR3 comprises 13 residues. The trim removed 7 bases at V and 9 bases at J, leaving 8 bases unmatched. CDR1 and CDR2 (germline): SGHTS, YDEGEE. CDR3 DNA sequence: TGTGCCAGCTCAGGGCGGGAGGGCTCTGAGCAGTTCTTC. This gives the protein CASSGREGSEQFF.

This sequence joins TRBV5-4 and TRBJ2-7; 11 nucleotides align to TRBD1. Germline CDR1 and CDR2: SGHNT and YYREEE (reference sequence). V lost 4 bases, J lost 3 bases, and 0 bases stayed unmatched. This CDR3 has 13 residues. The CDR3 DNA sequence: TGTGCCAGCAGCGGGACAGGGGGCTACGAGCAGTACTTC. Its protein product is CASSGTGGYEQYF.

J is TRBJ2-7 and V is TRBV6-1; TRBD1 might be the D (5 bases). Trimming removed 3 bases at V and 1 base at J, with 13 bases between. The CDR3 totals 15 residues. CDR1 and CDR2 from the germline V gene are MNHNS and SASEGT. CDR3 nucleotides: TGTGCCAGCAGTGAGAAGGACACCGCTTCCTACGAGCAGTACTTC. As protein: CASSEKDTASYEQYF.

This clone turned up a few times. The rearrangement links TRBV14 to TRBJ2-7; 7 nucleotides match TRBD2. The CDR3 is made up of 14 amino acids. After removal of 4 bases from V and 12 bases from J, the junction contained 15 bases not matched to a gene. Germline-derived CDR1 and CDR2 are SGHDN and FVKESK. The CDR3 bases are TGTGCCAGCAGCCTTGTAGCGGGCCTTATACGGCCGTACTTC. It codes for CASSLVAGLIRPYF.

The J gene is TRBJ2-5, the V gene TRBV18; D is possibly TRBD2 (7 bases). The germline V gene encodes CDR1 KGHSH and CDR2 LQKENI. There are 13 residues in the CDR3. Trimming pared 6 bases from V and 5 bases from J, leaving 13 bases between. In nucleotides, the CDR3 is TGTGCCAGCTCTCGGGGGGCTGGGGAGACCCAGTACTTC. It yields the protein CASSRGAGETQYF.

The chain employs TRBV27 and TRBJ1-4; D is unresolved. The CDR3 length is 16 residues. V was cut by 2 bases and J by 3 bases, with 13 bases left in between. Germline V lookup: CDR1 MNHEY, CDR2 SMNVEV (reference sequence). DNA for the CDR3: TGTGCCAGCAGTTTAAGCGGGGAGAAATCTAATGAAAAACTGTTTTTT. Amino acid sequence: CASSLSGEKSNEKLFF. Supplemented by reference TRBV27 and TRBJ1-4, the full variable domain reads EAQVTQNPRYLITVTGKKLTVTCSQNMNHEYMSWYRQDPGLGLRQIYYSMNVEVTDKGDVPEGYKVSRKEKRNFPLILESPSPNQTSLYFCASSLSGEKSNEKLFFGSGTQLSVL.

The rearrangement joins TRBV7-2 to TRBJ2-3, with no clear D. Trimming removed 3 bases from V and 2 bases from J, with 3 bases in between. Germline CDR1 SGHTA, CDR2 FQGNSA. This CDR3 is built from 12 residues. CDR3 sequence reads: CASSFYTDTQYF. CDR3 in DNA: TGTGCCAGCAGCTTTTACACAGATACGCAGTATTTT.